This T cell receptor (beta chain) was recorded in a study of T cell responses to AZD1222 COVID-19 vaccine. The germline gives CDR1 MNHEY, CDR2 SVGAGI. This CDR3 spans 14 amino acids. Trimming removed 6 bases from V and 0 bases from J, with 9 bases in between. Method: immunoSEQ multiplex PCR; TCRdb's copy keeps in-frame clones and lacks some. The profile shows tens of thousands of clones, 88% of them singletons. For this clone: Its matching antigen is unknown.

Study-level points and caveats: Within unmutated variant regions lay the reported targets of nearly half of spike-specific TCRs. Only a handful of individuals given AZD1222 were seropositive at baseline. Mapped onto spike, vaccine-associated CD4 TCRs spanned it and were dominant at 160-218 and 743-854. Females made up more of the donors, who were largely white British, and clonal diversity may have come out too low.

The sequencing used peripheral blood, collected on day 0 of AZD1222 vaccination. The chain has TRBV6-5 and TRBJ1-5; D is unclear. This sequence originates from an adult in good health. The CDR3 here is CASRTARSNQPQHF. DNA for the CDR3: TGTGCCAGCAGGACGGCACGTAGCAATCAGCCCCAGCATTTT.